The rows below give T cell receptor beta chains drawn from one sample of a study of T cell clonotyping in hematopoietic cell transplantation. Sequencing was performed with immunoSEQ multiplex PCR; in TCRdb, only in-frame clones are kept and a portion is missing. The data show 12,000 or so clones, with roughly 87% seen just once and around 3.9% held by the top ten. Sequencing input: peripheral blood mononuclear cells. These receptors originate from a human donor who either received an allogeneic hematopoietic cell transplant for a myeloid malignancy or was a related donor (not recorded which). Some clones in this sample may be carry-over from other donors' samples. Each CDR3 is given with its conserved first and last residue. D genes are given only for firm matches. Rows give clone size only sometimes, using once, few, many, or a class for an expanded clone.

J gene	D gene	clone size	V gene	CDR3 protein	CDR3 DNA
TRBJ1-2	.	medium-sized	TRBV11-1	CASSPETQAHYGYTF	TGTGCCAGCAGCCCAGAGACACAGGCTCACTATGGCTACACCTTC
TRBJ2-7	.	.	TRBV6-5	CASTFGQKSSYEQYF	TGTGCCAGCACCTTCGGACAGAAGAGCTCCTACGAGCAGTACTTC
TRBJ2-2	TRBD2	.	TRBV5-4	CASSLALAGSTGELFF	TGTGCCAGCAGCTTGGCGCTAGCGGGGAGCACCGGGGAGCTGTTTTTT
TRBJ2-7	.	.	TRBV25-1	CASSPAVEQYF	TGTGCCAGCAGTCCGGCGGTCGAGCAGTACTTC
TRBJ2-1	.	few	TRBV9	CASSDSEARPYNEQFF	TGTGCCAGCAGCGACTCGGAAGCACGCCCCTACAATGAGCAGTTCTTC
TRBJ1-2	TRBD1	.	TRBV10-3	CAISEGQGASGYTF	TGTGCCATCAGTGAGGGGCAGGGGGCGAGTGGCTACACCTTC
TRBJ1-2	.	.	TRBV6-1	CASTLQGPYGYTF	TGTGCCAGCACCCTTCAGGGTCCCTATGGCTACACCTTC
TRBJ1-1	TRBD1	.	TRBV27	CASSWTGGGNTEAFF	TGTGCCAGCAGCTGGACAGGCGGTGGGAACACTGAAGCTTTCTTT
TRBJ2-3	.	.	TRBV2	CASRTDTQYF	TGTGCCAGCAGGACTGATACGCAGTATTTT
TRBJ2-3	.	.	TRBV19	CASSIFATTDTQYF	TGTGCCAGTAGTATATTTGCTACGACAGATACGCAGTATTTT
TRBJ1-5	.	.	TRBV6-4	CASSEAGGNQPQHF	TGTGCCAGCAGTGAGGCAGGAGGTAATCAGCCCCAGCATTTT
TRBJ2-7	TRBD1	.	TRBV25-1	CASSESRGKSYEQYF	TGTGCCAGCAGTGAGTCCAGGGGGAAATCCTACGAGCAGTACTTC
TRBJ1-1	.	.	TRBV7-8	CASSLEVRIYTQNTEAFF	TGTGCCAGCAGCTTAGAGGTTAGGATTTATACACAGAACACTGAAGCTTTCTTT
TRBJ1-1	.	.	TRBV2	CASSVSWQMGTEAFF	TGTGCCAGCAGTGTGTCGTGGCAGATGGGCACTGAAGCTTTCTTT
TRBJ1-5	.	.	TRBV4-3	CASSQGKVGQPQHF	TGCGCCAGCAGCCAAGGGAAAGTCGGACAGCCCCAGCATTTT
TRBJ2-3	TRBD2	once	TRBV11-1	CASRGGLRKTDTQYF	TGTGCCAGCCGCGGGGGACTACGGAAAACAGATACGCAGTATTTT
TRBJ2-7	.	.	TRBV5-4	CASSSPGPSSYEQYF	TGTGCCAGCAGCTCTCCGGGCCCAAGCTCCTACGAGCAGTACTTC
TRBJ2-7	TRBD1	.	TRBV6-1	CASKRQPTGVREQYF	TGTGCCAGCAAGCGCCAGCCAACAGGGGTTCGCGAGCAGTACTTC
TRBJ1-1	.	.	TRBV19	CASSIGVEAFF	TGTGCCAGTAGTATAGGGGTTGAAGCTTTCTTT
TRBJ1-2	TRBD1	once	TRBV6-5	CASTIGQAYGYTF	TGTGCCAGCACTATCGGACAGGCCTATGGCTACACCTTC
TRBJ1-5	.	.	TRBV11-2	CASSLNPPYSNQPQHF	TGTGCCAGCAGCTTAAATCCGCCGTATAGCAATCAGCCCCAGCATTTT
TRBJ2-7	TRBD1	.	TRBV7-6	CASSLARTGVGEQYF	TGTGCCAGCAGCTTAGCTCGGACAGGGGTCGGCGAGCAGTACTTC